Presented here are 27 T cell receptor beta chains from one specimen sequenced in a study of blood T cell repertoires in COVID-19. TCRdb keeps only in-frame clones here, not all; method: immunoSEQ multiplex PCR. The table has 110,000 to 150,000 clones, roughly 89% seen once. Sequences were obtained from PBMCs or T cells enriched from blood (not recorded which). The source is a man aged 50 or older who had recovered from COVID-19.

The rearrangement uses TRBV5-1 and TRBJ2-1; 8 bases align to TRBD2. J gave up 3 bases and V 6 bases, and 11 bases lay outside the gene matches. Per germline, CDR1 SGHRS and CDR2 YFSETQ. This CDR3 has 16 amino acids. The CDR3 DNA reads TGCGCCAGCACCAGGGCGGGGGGCTATCTCTACAATGAGCAGTTCTTC. Its translation is CASTRAGGYLYNEQFF.

This chain connects TRBV7-2 to TRBJ1-5; TRBD1 matches 8 bases. Unmatched junction bases numbered 3, after V lost 5 bases and J lost 3 bases. CDR3 size: 14 residues. CDR1 SGHTA and CDR2 FQGNSA come from the germline V gene. This CDR3 is CASSVTGVNQPQHF. The CDR3 DNA reads as TGTGCCAGCAGCGTGACAGGGGTCAATCAGCCCCAGCATTTT.

The gene calls are TRBV10-3 and TRBJ1-5; 8 bases map to TRBD1. CDR1 ENHRY and CDR2 SYGVKD come from the germline V gene. Germline trimming cut 3 bases from V and 5 bases from J; bases unmatched to any gene: 6. This CDR3 spans 15 amino acids. This CDR3 is CAISDYDRGYQPQHF. The CDR3 region has the DNA TGTGCCATCAGTGACTACGACAGGGGATATCAGCCCCAGCATTTT.

The chain employs TRBV24-1 and TRBJ2-5; 10 nucleotides align to TRBD2. Per the germline V gene, CDR1 is KGHDR and CDR2 is SFDVKD. Trimming at V came to 1 base and at J to 6 bases, leaving 7 bases not matched to a gene. The CDR3 contains 16 residues. As DNA, the CDR3 is TGTGCCACCAGTGATTTTAGAGCGGGAGGGGGAAAGACCCAGTACTTC. Translated, it gives CATSDFRAGGGKTQYF.

V is TRBV28 and J is TRBJ2-2; D is uncertain. This CDR3 has 14 residues. Germline CDR1 is MDHEN and CDR2 is SYDVKM. Deletions cut 10 bases from V and 6 bases from J, with 18 bases between. DNA of the CDR3: TGTGCCACTACCAGGATTAAGCACCCCGGGGAGCTGTTTTTT. It is translated as CATTRIKHPGELFF. Full variable domain (missing parts from reference TRBV28 and TRBJ2-2): DVKVTQSSRYLVKRTGEKVFLECVQDMDHENMFWYRQDPGLGLRLIYFSYDVKMKEKGDIPEGYSVSREKKERFSLILESASTNQTSMYLCATTRIKHPGELFFGEGSRLTVL.

The V and J genes are TRBV5-1 and TRBJ2-3; possible D gene TRBD1, 5 bases. The V end lost 6 bases, the J end lost 2 bases, and 13 bases lay between the germline ends. Germline CDR1 SGHRS, CDR2 YFSETQ. The CDR3 has 14 amino acids. The CDR3 nucleotides read TGCGCCAGCACCTGGGGCCAGCTCACAGATACGCAGTATTTT. It is translated as CASTWGQLTDTQYF.

The chain uses TRBV27 and TRBJ1-1; weak D call: TRBD1 (5 bases). Germline V gene sequence: CDR1 MNHEY, CDR2 SMNVEV (reference sequence). Trimming took 1 base from V and 6 from J, leaving 15 bases between them. The CDR3 consists of 15 residues. This CDR3 reads CASSLYGGGIAEAFF. The DNA of the CDR3 is TGTGCCAGCAGTTTATACGGGGGGGGGATAGCTGAAGCTTTCTTT.

The rearrangement joins TRBV18 to TRBJ2-2, with 10 bases that match TRBD2. This CDR3 comprises 16 residues. J gave up 6 bases and V 3 bases, and 7 bases lay outside the gene matches. Per germline, CDR1 KGHSH and CDR2 LQKENI. CDR3 DNA sequence: TGTGCCAGCTCACCGAGTCTAGCGGGGGCCTCCGGGGAGCTGTTTTTT. Translated: CASSPSLAGASGELFF. The full variable domain, rest sourced from reference TRBV18 and TRBJ2-2, is NAGVMQNPRHLVRRRGQEARLRCSPMKGHSHVYWYRQLPEEGLKFMVYLQKENIIDESGMPKERFSAEFPKEGPSILRIQQVVRGDSAAYFCASSPSLAGASGELFFGEGSRLTVL.

The chain carries TRBV2 and TRBJ1-5; possibly TRBD1 for D (5 bases). The CDR3 is 16 residues long. Trimming left V 6 bases short and J 0 bases short, with 15 bases between. CDR1 and CDR2 (germline): SNHLY, FYNNEI. In DNA, the CDR3 is TGTGCCAGCAGCGACGGGCAGGGAAATAGCAATCAGCCCCAGCATTTT. Its protein product is CASSDGQGNSNQPQHF. Full variable domain (missing parts from reference TRBV2 and TRBJ1-5): EPEVTQTPSHQVTQMGQEVILRCVPISNHLYFYWYRQILGQKVEFLVSFYNNEISEKSEIFDDQFSVERPDGSNFTLKIRSTKLEDSAMYFCASSDGQGNSNQPQHFGDGTRLSIL.

The CDR3 here is CASSLFRDSNYGYTF. CDR3 nucleotide sequence: TGTGCCAGCAGCTTATTCAGGGATTCTAACTATGGCTACACCTTC. This rearrangement joins TRBV7-2 to TRBJ1-2, with D tentatively TRBD1 (5 bases). Deletions cut 2 bases from V and 0 bases from J, with 10 bases between. In germline, CDR1 is SGHTA, CDR2 FQGNSA. The CDR3 loop spans 15 amino acids.

The J gene is TRBJ2-5, the V gene TRBV7-2, with 9 bases lining up with TRBD2. V shed 5 bases and J 4 bases; nucleotides not matched to a gene: 5. CDR3 size: 14 residues. Germline CDR1 SGHTA, CDR2 FQGNSA. The CDR3 coding sequence is TGTGCCAGCAGCCGGAGCGGGAGGACAGAGACCCAGTACTTC. Its translation is CASSRSGRTETQYF.

V is TRBV5-1 and J is TRBJ1-1; 7 bases agree with TRBD1. Germline V gene lookup returns CDR1 SGHRS and CDR2 YFSETQ. The junction had 11 bases not matched to a gene; V was cut back by 3 bases and J by 6 bases. This CDR3 comprises 15 residues. The CDR3 DNA is TGCGCCAGCAGCTCGGGGGCCACAGGGGACGCTGAAGCTTTCTTT. It yields the protein CASSSGATGDAEAFF.

The CDR3 bases are TGTGCCAGTAGTAGAGGACAGGGAGCACGGGTTGGCAATCAGCCCCAGCATTTT. Translation gives CASSRGQGARVGNQPQHF. The chain joins TRBV19 to TRBJ1-5; 8 bases map to TRBD1. This CDR3 is built from 18 residues. Trimming removed 4 bases from V and 2 bases from J; junction bases left unmatched: 13. CDR1 LNHDA and CDR2 SQIVND come from the germline V gene (reference sequence).

V and J are TRBV7-6 and TRBJ1-2; TRBD1 might be the D (6 bases). CDR3 length: 15 amino acids. Trimming took 5 bases from V and 7 from J, leaving 20 bases between them. CDR1 is SGHVS, CDR2 FNYEAQ, per germline. The CDR3 loop is CASSDARLGGGGYTF. The CDR3 bases are TGTGCCAGCAGCGACGCAAGATTAGGGGGTGGTGGCTACACCTTC.

The J gene is TRBJ1-5, the V gene TRBV10-3, with D uncertain. V was clipped by 3 bases and J by 0 bases, with 9 bases between them. Germline values: CDR1 ENHRY, CDR2 SYGVKD. CDR3 length: 15 amino acids. DNA of the CDR3: TGTGCCATCAGTGATCTGGGCCCTAGCAATCAGCCCCAGCATTTT. The encoded protein is CAISDLGPSNQPQHF.

V is TRBV4-1 and J is TRBJ2-3, with 7 bases aligning to TRBD2. CDR3 length: 14 amino acids. The germline V gene has CDR1 MGHRA and CDR2 YSYEKL. V trimming: 6 bases; J trimming: 5 bases; junction bases outside the gene matches: 8. CDR3 sequence: CASRVTAGLDTQYF. DNA of the CDR3: TGCGCCAGCAGAGTCACAGCGGGATTAGATACGCAGTATTTT.

This clone is a singleton in its sample. The rearrangement uses TRBV7-9 and TRBJ1-6, with TRBD1 identical over 9 bases. V shed 4 bases and J 9 bases; nucleotides not matched to a gene: 7. The CDR3 contains 15 residues. Germline V CDR1 and CDR2: SEHNR, FQNEAQ (reference sequence). The CDR3 reads CASSSPDRGGSPLHF. The CDR3, as DNA: TGTGCCAGCAGCTCACCCGACAGGGGGGGTTCACCCCTCCACTTT.

The chain uses TRBV7-9 and TRBJ2-7, with TRBD2 as a possible D gene (5 bases). Per germline, CDR1 SEHNR and CDR2 FQNEAQ (reference sequence). The CDR3 is 16 amino acids. V shed 3 bases and J shed 2 bases, with 17 bases lying between them. The CDR3 here is CASSFEAFRRPYEQYF. CDR3 nucleotides: TGTGCCAGCAGCTTTGAAGCCTTCCGGAGGCCCTACGAGCAGTACTTC.

V usage is TRBV18 and J usage is TRBJ1-1; a possible D gene is TRBD1 (6 bases). Trimming took off 2 bases at V and 1 base at J, with 8 bases between the two ends. Germline CDR1 is KGHSH and CDR2 is LQKENI. This CDR3 is built from 14 residues. The CDR3 DNA sequence: TGTGCCAGCTCACCAGGACAGACGAACACTGAAGCTTTCTTT. It yields the protein CASSPGQTNTEAFF.

The CDR3 sequence: CASSSSDRFNQPQHF. The CDR3, as DNA: TGTGCCAGCAGCTCCTCGGACAGATTCAATCAGCCCCAGCATTTT. V usage is TRBV7-8 and J usage is TRBJ1-5; perhaps TRBD1 as D (6 bases). V lost 4 bases and J 3 bases, leaving 13 bases between the germline ends. The CDR3 is 15 residues long. The germline CDR1 and CDR2 sequences are SGHVS and FQNEAQ.

The chain combines TRBV24-1 with TRBJ2-3; 7 positions agree with TRBD2. This CDR3 comprises 16 residues. The germline gives CDR1 KGHDR, CDR2 SFDVKD. V lost 4 bases, J lost 7 bases, and 13 bases stayed unmatched. CDR3 in amino acids: CATSDPRAGDLNTQYF. The CDR3 DNA reads TGTGCCACCAGTGACCCAAGGGCGGGGGACCTTAATACGCAGTATTTT.

This chain connects TRBV10-2 to TRBJ2-5; D possibly corresponds to TRBD2 (5 bases). This CDR3 is 13 amino acids long. CDR1 and CDR2 (germline): WSHSY, SAAADI. With 6 bases removed from V and 5 bases from J, the gap between germline ends came to 13 bases. The CDR3 sequence: CASRPTPGETQYF. Written as DNA, the CDR3 is TGCGCCAGCAGACCAACACCGGGGGAGACCCAGTACTTC.

The chain carries TRBV7-9 and TRBJ2-7, with 14 bases fitting TRBD2. The trim removed 1 base at V and 9 bases at J, leaving 14 bases unmatched. The CDR3 is made up of 18 amino acids. Germline-derived CDR1 and CDR2 are SEHNR and FQNEAQ (reference sequence). CDR3 in amino acids: CASSLGSGLAGDTVVQYF. Written as DNA, the CDR3 is TGTGCCAGCAGCTTAGGTTCGGGACTAGCGGGAGATACGGTCGTGCAGTACTTC.

This clone was seen a few times. This chain links TRBV28 with TRBJ1-2, with D unclear. Germline V CDR1 and CDR2: MDHEN, SYDVKM. Deletions cut 6 bases from V and 1 base from J, with 3 bases between. The CDR3 spans 11 residues. The CDR3 region has the DNA TGTGCCAGCAGCATTAACTATGGCTACACCTTC. This sequence encodes CASSINYGYTF.

The chain links TRBV5-1 to TRBJ2-5; no clear D gene. This CDR3 is built from 14 residues. Deletions cut 0 bases from V and 3 bases from J, with 9 bases between. Germline values: CDR1 SGHRS, CDR2 YFSETQ. CDR3 nucleotide sequence: TGCGCCAGCAGCTTGGGATCTACGGAAGAGACCCAGTACTTC. Protein: CASSLGSTEETQYF. Together with reference TRBV5-1 and TRBJ2-5, the CDR3 gives the full variable domain: KAGVTQTPRYLIKTRGQQVTLSCSPISGHRSVSWYQQTPGQGLQFLFEYFSETQRNKGNFPGRFSGRQFSNSRSEMNVSTLELGDSALYLCASSLGSTEETQYFGPGTRLLVL.

The V and J genes are TRBV3-1 (or the pseudogene TRBV3-2) and TRBJ2-3; 13 bases fit TRBD2. CDR3 length: 18 amino acids. Germline V gene lookup returns CDR1 LGHDT and CDR2 YNNKEL (reference sequence). V dropped 2 bases and J dropped 2; count of bases not matched to a gene: 7. CDR3 DNA: TGTGCCAGCAGCCAAATGAGACTAGCGGGGGGCCTCACAGATACGCAGTATTTT. Protein product: CASSQMRLAGGLTDTQYF.

This clone appeared a single time. CDR3 sequence reads: CATSREGGRFGTDNQPQHF. As DNA, the CDR3 is TGTGCCACCAGCAGAGAGGGTGGGCGGTTTGGGACAGACAATCAGCCCCAGCATTTT. This chain links TRBV15 with TRBJ1-5; 7 positions match TRBD1. From germline, CDR1 is LNHNV and CDR2 YYDKDF (reference sequence). The CDR3 consists of 19 residues. V lost 0 bases, J lost 3 bases, and 14 bases stayed unmatched.